Only a few counts were recorded for the clone carrying this TCR beta chain. This entry belongs to a study of blood T cells in healthy people across ages. Through a sample-barcoded 5' primer and a J-beta primer mix, a second PCR was run for roughly 7 to 12 cycles. From each sample, at least 2.5 million paired-end reads containing CDR3 were obtained. TCRdb processed the 5' RACE reads anew with MiXCR; each CDR3 protein has one entry. The sample has approximately 850,000 distinct CDR3 sequences; under 55% are singletons. The study drew donors from healthy Caucasian individuals in Russia aged roughly 6 to 90. The CDR3 contains 13 residues. Germline lookup yields CDR1 SGHAT and CDR2 FQNNGV. The V gene lost 4 bases and the J gene lost 9 bases, with 13 bases spanning the gap.

Sample: blood. The sequence derives from a man aged 60 to 69 in good health. The chain employs TRBV11-2 and TRBJ2-1; maybe TRBD1 (5 bases). The CDR3 DNA follows: TGTGCCAGCAGCTCTCAGGGTCTAGGTGAGCAGTTCTTC. Its translation is CASSSQGLGEQFF. The variable domain in full, with the rest retrieved from reference TRBV11-2 and TRBJ2-1, is EAGVAQSPRYKIIEKRQSVAFWCNPISGHATLYWYQQILGQGPKLLIQFQNNGVVDDSQLPKDRFSAERLKGVDSTLKIQPAKLEDSAVYLCASSSQGLGEQFFGPGTRLTVL.